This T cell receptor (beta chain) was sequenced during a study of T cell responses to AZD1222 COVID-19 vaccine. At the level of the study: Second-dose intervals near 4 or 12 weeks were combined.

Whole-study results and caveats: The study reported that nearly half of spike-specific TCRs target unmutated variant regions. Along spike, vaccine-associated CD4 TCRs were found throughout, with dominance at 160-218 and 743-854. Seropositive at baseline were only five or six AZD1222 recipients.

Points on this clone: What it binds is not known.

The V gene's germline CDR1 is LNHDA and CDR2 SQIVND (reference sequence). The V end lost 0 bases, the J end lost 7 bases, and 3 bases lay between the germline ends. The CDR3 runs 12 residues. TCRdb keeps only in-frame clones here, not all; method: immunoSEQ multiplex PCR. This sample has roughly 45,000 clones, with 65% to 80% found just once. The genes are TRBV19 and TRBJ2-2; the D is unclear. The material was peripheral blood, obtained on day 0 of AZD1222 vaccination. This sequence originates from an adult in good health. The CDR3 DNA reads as TGTGCCAGTAGTATAGAGTTCGGGGAGCTGTTTTTT. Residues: CASSIEFGELFF.